A selection of T cell receptor beta chains follows, all from one sample in a study of PD-1 blockade in classical Hodgkin lymphoma. Profiling relied on immunoSEQ multiplex PCR, and the TCRdb table lists in-frame clones only, not all of them. The sample gives 20,000 to 25,000 clones, more than 65% of which show up once; 20% to 25% is in the top ten. Specimen: peripheral blood mononuclear cells (PBMCs), collected before the fourth cycle of nivolumab. These TCRs come from a human donor with classical Hodgkin lymphoma. Each CDR3 is given with its conserved first and last residue. D genes are given only for firm matches. A clone size is listed for some rows: how often the clone was seen (once, few, many), or a class if it is expanded.

V	D	J	size	CDR3	DNA
TRBV6-1	NA	TRBJ2-7	NA	CASSEQGSTYEQYF	TGTGCCAGCAGTGAACAGGGGTCCACCTACGAGCAGTACTTC
TRBV6-5	NA	TRBJ1-2	NA	CASSAIQSRGYTF	TGTGCCAGCAGCGCGATACAGTCCCGGGGCTACACCTTC
TRBV27	NA	TRBJ2-3	NA	CASSLAESTDTQYF	TGTGCCAGCAGTTTAGCGGAAAGCACAGATACGCAGTATTTT
TRBV28	TRBD1	TRBJ1-1	NA	CASSNKDRVEGWTEAFF	TGTGCCAGCAGCAACAAGGACAGGGTGGAGGGGTGGACTGAAGCTTTCTTT
TRBV28	TRBD1	TRBJ1-1	once	CASSQAGTGDTEAFF	TGTGCCAGCAGTCAAGCTGGGACAGGGGACACTGAAGCTTTCTTT
TRBV5-1	NA	TRBJ1-2	NA	CASSLASRSGYTF	TGCGCCAGCAGCTTGGCCAGCAGGAGTGGCTACACCTTC
TRBV30	NA	TRBJ1-3	NA	CAWSVQGLENTIYF	TGTGCCTGGAGTGTTCAGGGGTTGGAAAACACCATATATTTT
TRBV7-6	TRBD2	TRBJ2-7	NA	CASSPGTSGENYEQYF	TGTGCCAGCAGCCCAGGGACTAGCGGGGAGAACTACGAGCAGTACTTC
TRBV6-5	TRBD1	TRBJ2-7	NA	CASSYSGDRVYEQYF	TGTGCCAGCAGTTACTCTGGGGACAGGGTCTACGAGCAGTACTTC
TRBV5-1	NA	TRBJ1-4	NA	CASSRGANEKLFF	TGCGCCAGCAGCAGGGGAGCTAATGAAAAACTGTTTTTT
TRBV9	NA	TRBJ1-1	NA	CASSQDRRAFF	TGTGCCAGCAGCCAAGATCGGAGAGCTTTCTTT
TRBV9	TRBD2	TRBJ2-2	few	CASSVADAGGNTGELFF	TGTGCCAGCAGCGTAGCGGATGCGGGAGGGAACACCGGGGAGCTGTTTTTT
TRBV7-9	NA	TRBJ1-2	NA	CASSLSEGVSYGYTF	TGTGCCAGCAGCTTAAGCGAAGGGGTGAGCTATGGCTACACCTTC
TRBV7-9	NA	TRBJ2-5	NA	CASSRQNNQETQYF	TGTGCCAGCAGTCGACAGAACAACCAAGAGACCCAGTACTTC
TRBV5-1	TRBD2	TRBJ2-3	NA	CASSTEGGSTDTQYF	TGCGCCAGCAGCACCGAGGGCGGGAGTACAGATACGCAGTATTTT
TRBV15	TRBD1	TRBJ2-7	few	CATSRVGTGSYEQYF	TGTGCCACCAGCAGAGTGGGGACAGGGTCCTACGAGCAGTACTTC
TRBV11-2	NA	TRBJ1-1	NA	CASSPGGVNTEAFF	TGTGCCAGCAGCCCCGGGGGGGTGAACACTGAAGCTTTCTTT
TRBV30	NA	TRBJ2-6	few	CAWRRVWGANVLTF	TGTGCCTGGAGGCGGGTATGGGGGGCCAACGTCCTGACTTTC
TRBV9	NA	TRBJ2-2	medium-sized	CASRAGDINTGELFF	TGTGCCAGCAGGGCTGGGGACATAAACACCGGGGAGCTGTTTTTT
TRBV7-3	NA	TRBJ2-3	NA	CASSFGGQDTQYF	TGTGCCAGCAGCTTCGGGGGGCAAGATACGCAGTATTTT
TRBV5-1	TRBD2	TRBJ2-1	once	CASSLGTSGGFYNEQFF	TGCGCCAGCAGCTTGGGTACTAGCGGGGGGTTCTACAATGAGCAGTTCTTC
TRBV19	NA	TRBJ2-6	NA	CASSDRSGANVLTF	TGTGCCAGTAGTGACCGCTCTGGGGCCAACGTCCTGACTTTC
TRBV11-3	NA	TRBJ1-1	NA	CASSLIAGIRGATEAFF	TGTGCCAGCAGCTTAATAGCCGGAATTCGTGGGGCCACTGAAGCTTTCTTT
TRBV5-1	NA	TRBJ1-2	once	CASSLSTEDYGYTF	TGCGCCAGCAGCTTGTCAACGGAGGACTATGGCTACACCTTC
TRBV6-5	TRBD2	TRBJ2-3	few	CASSYRAGGQPTQYF	TGTGCCAGCAGTTATCGAGCGGGGGGGCAACCTACGCAGTATTTT
TRBV30	TRBD2	TRBJ2-3	NA	CAWSERLAGADTQYF	TGTGCCTGGAGCGAGAGACTAGCGGGCGCAGATACGCAGTATTTT
TRBV19	NA	TRBJ1-1	NA	CASSIAAHRGTEAFF	TGTGCCAGTAGTATAGCGGCCCATCGGGGAACTGAAGCTTTCTTT
TRBV6-5	NA	TRBJ2-1	once	CATFQPGGGYEQFF	TGTGCCACCTTTCAGCCCGGAGGAGGGTATGAGCAGTTCTTC